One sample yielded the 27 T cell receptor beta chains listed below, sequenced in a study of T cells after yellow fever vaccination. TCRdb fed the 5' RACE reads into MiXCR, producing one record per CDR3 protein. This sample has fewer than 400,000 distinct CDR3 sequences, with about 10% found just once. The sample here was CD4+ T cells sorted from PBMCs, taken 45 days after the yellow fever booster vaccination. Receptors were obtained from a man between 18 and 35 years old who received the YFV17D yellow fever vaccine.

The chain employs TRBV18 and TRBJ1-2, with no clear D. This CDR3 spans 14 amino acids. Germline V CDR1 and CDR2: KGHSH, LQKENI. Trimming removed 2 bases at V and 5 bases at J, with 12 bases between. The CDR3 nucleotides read TGTGCCAGCTCACCATCGTCGAGGTCGTATGGCTACACCTTC. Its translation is CASSPSSRSYGYTF.

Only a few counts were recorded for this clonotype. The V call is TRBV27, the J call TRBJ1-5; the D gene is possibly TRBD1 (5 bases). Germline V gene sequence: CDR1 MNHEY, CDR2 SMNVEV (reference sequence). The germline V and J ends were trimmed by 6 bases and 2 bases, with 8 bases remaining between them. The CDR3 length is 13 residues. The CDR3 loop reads CASRQGRNQPQHF. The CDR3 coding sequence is TGTGCCAGCAGGCAGGGACGCAATCAGCCCCAGCATTTT.

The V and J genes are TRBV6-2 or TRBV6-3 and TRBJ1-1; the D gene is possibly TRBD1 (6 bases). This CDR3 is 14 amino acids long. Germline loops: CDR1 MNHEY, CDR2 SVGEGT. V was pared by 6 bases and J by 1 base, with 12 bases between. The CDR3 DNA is TGTGCCAGCAGCCTCAGGGGAGAGAACACTGAAGCTTTCTTT. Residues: CASSLRGENTEAFF.

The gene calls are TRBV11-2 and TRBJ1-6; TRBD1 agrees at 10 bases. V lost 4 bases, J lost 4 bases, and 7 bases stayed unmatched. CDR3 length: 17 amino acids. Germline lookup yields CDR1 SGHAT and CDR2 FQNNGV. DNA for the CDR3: TGTGCCAGCAGCTGGAGGGACAGGGGCTGGTATAATTCACCCCTCCACTTT. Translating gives CASSWRDRGWYNSPLHF. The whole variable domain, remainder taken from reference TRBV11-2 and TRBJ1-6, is EAGVAQSPRYKIIEKRQSVAFWCNPISGHATLYWYQQILGQGPKLLIQFQNNGVVDDSQLPKDRFSAERLKGVDSTLKIQPAKLEDSAVYLCASSWRDRGWYNSPLHFGNGTRLTVT.

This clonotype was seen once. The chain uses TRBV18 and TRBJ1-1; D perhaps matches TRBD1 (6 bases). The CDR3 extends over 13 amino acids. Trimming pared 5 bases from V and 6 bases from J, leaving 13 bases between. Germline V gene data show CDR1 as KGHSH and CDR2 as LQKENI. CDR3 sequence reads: CASSVGAGPEAFF. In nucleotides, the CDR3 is TGTGCCAGCTCAGTGGGGGCGGGCCCTGAAGCTTTCTTT.

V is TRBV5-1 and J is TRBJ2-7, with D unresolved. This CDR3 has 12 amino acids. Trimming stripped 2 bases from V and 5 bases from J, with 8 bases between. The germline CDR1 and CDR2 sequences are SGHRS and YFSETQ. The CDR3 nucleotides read TGCGCCAGCAGCTTTATGGGTGACGAGCAGTACTTC. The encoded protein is CASSFMGDEQYF.

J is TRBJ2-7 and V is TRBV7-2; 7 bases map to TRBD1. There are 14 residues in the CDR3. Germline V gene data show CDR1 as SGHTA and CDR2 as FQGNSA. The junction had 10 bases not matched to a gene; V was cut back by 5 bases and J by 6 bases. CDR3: CASSKQGFNSEQYF. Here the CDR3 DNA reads TGTGCCAGCAGCAAACAGGGGTTCAACAGCGAGCAGTACTTC.

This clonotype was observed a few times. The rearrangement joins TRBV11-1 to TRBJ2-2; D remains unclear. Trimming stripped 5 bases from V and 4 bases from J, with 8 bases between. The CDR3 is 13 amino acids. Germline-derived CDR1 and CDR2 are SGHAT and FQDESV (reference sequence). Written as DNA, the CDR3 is TGTGCCAGCAGCCGTGCGGCCACCGGGGAGCTGTTTTTT. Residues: CASSRAATGELFF.

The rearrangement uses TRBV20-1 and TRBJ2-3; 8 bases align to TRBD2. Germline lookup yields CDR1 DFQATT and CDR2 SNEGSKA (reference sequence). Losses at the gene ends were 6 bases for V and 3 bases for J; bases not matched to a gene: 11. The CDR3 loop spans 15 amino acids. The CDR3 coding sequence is TGCAGTGCGATAGCCCCGGGGGGGAATACAGATACGCAGTATTTT. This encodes CSAIAPGGNTDTQYF.

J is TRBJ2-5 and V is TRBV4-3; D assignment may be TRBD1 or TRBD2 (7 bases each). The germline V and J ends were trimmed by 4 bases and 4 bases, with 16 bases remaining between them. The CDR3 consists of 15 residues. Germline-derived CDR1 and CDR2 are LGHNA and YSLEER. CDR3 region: CASSLPGGVGETQYF. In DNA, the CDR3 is TGCGCCAGCAGCCTCCCAGGGGGGGTAGGAGAGACCCAGTACTTC.

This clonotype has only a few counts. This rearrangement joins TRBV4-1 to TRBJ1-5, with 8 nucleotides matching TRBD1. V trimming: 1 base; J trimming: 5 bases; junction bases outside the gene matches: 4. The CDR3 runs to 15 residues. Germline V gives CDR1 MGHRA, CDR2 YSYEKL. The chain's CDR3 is CASSQGGTGYQPQHF. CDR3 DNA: TGCGCCAGCAGCCAAGGAGGGACAGGTTATCAGCCCCAGCATTTT.

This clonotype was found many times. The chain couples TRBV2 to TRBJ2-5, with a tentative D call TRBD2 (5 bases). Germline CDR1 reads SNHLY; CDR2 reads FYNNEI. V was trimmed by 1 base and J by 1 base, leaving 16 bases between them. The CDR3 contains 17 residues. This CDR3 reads CASSEGGSWGAQETQYF. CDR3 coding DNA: TGTGCCAGCAGTGAAGGGGGTTCTTGGGGAGCCCAAGAGACCCAGTACTTC.

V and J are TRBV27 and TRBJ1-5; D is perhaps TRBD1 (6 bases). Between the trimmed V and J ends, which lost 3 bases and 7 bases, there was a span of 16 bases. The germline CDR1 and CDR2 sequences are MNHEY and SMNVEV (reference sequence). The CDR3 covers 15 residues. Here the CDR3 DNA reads TGTGCCAGCAGTTTGAGCGGAGGGGGGTCGCAGCCCCAGCATTTT. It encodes CASSLSGGGSQPQHF.

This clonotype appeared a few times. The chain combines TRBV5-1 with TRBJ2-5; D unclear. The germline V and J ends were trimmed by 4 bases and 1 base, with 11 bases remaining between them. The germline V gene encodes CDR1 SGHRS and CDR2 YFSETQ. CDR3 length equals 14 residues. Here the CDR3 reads CASSTGRTQETQYF. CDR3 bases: TGCGCCAGCAGCACCGGACGGACCCAAGAGACCCAGTACTTC.

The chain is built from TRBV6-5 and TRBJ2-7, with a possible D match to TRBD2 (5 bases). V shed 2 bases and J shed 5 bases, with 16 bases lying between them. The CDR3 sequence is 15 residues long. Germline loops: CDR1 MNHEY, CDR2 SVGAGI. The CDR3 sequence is CASSYVGGQLHEQYF. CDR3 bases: TGTGCCAGCAGTTACGTTGGAGGCCAGCTCCACGAGCAGTACTTC.

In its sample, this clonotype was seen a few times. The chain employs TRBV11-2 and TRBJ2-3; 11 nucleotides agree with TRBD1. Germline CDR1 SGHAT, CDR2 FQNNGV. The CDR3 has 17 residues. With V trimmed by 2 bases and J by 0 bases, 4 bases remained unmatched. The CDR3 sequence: CASSLKRDRGSTDTQYF. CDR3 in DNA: TGTGCCAGCAGCTTAAAACGGGACAGGGGGAGCACAGATACGCAGTATTTT. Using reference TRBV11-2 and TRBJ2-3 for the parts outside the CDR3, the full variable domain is EAGVAQSPRYKIIEKRQSVAFWCNPISGHATLYWYQQILGQGPKLLIQFQNNGVVDDSQLPKDRFSAERLKGVDSTLKIQPAKLEDSAVYLCASSLKRDRGSTDTQYFGPGTRLTVL.

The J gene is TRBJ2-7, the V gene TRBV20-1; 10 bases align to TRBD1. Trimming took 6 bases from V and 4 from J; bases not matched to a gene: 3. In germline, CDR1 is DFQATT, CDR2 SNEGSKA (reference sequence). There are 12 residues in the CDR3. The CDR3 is CSARTGGYEQYV. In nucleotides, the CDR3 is TGCAGTGCCAGGACAGGGGGTTACGAGCAGTACGTC.

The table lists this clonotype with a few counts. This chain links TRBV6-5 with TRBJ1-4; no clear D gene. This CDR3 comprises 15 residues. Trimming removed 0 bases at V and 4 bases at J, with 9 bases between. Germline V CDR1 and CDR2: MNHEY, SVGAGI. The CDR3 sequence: CASSYSGRDNEKLFF. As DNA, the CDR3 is TGTGCCAGCAGTTACTCCGGGCGAGATAATGAAAAACTGTTTTTT.

Here the CDR3 DNA reads TGTGCCACCAGTGATCCGGGACAGGGTACCAATGAGCAGTTCTTC. Its translation: CATSDPGQGTNEQFF. The rearrangement uses TRBV24-1 and TRBJ2-1; 9 bases are a match to TRBD1. J was trimmed by 6 bases and V by 3 bases; bases with no gene match: 5. The CDR3 loop spans 15 amino acids. Germline assignment: CDR1 KGHDR and CDR2 SFDVKD.

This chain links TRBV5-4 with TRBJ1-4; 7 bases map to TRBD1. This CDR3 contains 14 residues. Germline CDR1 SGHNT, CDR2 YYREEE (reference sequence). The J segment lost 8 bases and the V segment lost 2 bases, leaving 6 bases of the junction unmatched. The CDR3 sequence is CASSFGTATEKLFF. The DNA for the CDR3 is TGTGCCAGCAGCTTCGGGACAGCTACAGAAAAACTGTTTTTT.

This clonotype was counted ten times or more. The CDR3 sequence is CASSSQGPQETQYF. The CDR3 DNA is TGTGCCAGCAGCAGCCAGGGGCCACAAGAGACCCAGTACTTC. The rearrangement joins TRBV7-2 to TRBJ2-5; tentative D call: TRBD1 (6 bases). The CDR3 runs to 14 residues. Between the trimmed V and J ends, which lost 5 bases and 2 bases, there was a span of 12 bases. Germline loops: CDR1 SGHTA, CDR2 FQGNSA.

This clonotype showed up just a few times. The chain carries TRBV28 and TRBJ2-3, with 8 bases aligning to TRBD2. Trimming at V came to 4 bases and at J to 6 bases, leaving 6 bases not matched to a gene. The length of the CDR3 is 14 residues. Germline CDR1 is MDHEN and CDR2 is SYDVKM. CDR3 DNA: TGTGCCAGCAGTTCGGGGGGGGGTCCCGATACGCAGTATTTT. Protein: CASSSGGGPDTQYF.

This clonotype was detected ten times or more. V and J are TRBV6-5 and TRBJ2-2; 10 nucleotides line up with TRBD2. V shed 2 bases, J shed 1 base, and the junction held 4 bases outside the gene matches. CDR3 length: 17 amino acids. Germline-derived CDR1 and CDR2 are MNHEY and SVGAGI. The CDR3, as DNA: TGTGCCAGCAGTTACCAAGTAGCGGGGGGGAACACCGGGGAGCTGTTTTTT. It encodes CASSYQVAGGNTGELFF.

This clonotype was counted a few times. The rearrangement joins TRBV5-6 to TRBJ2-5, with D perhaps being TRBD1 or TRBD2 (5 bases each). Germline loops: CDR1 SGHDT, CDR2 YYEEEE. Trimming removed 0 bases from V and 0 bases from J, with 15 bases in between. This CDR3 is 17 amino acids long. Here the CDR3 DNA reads TGTGCCAGCAGCTTGGCCGGGGCCAGGACGTACCAAGAGACCCAGTACTTC. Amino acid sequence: CASSLAGARTYQETQYF.

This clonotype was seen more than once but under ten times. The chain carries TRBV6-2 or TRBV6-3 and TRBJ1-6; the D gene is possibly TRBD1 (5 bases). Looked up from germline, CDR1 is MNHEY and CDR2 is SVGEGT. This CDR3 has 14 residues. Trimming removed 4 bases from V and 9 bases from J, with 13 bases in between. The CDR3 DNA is TGTGCCAGCAGTTTCGTGGGGGAAGGTTCACCCCTCCACTTT. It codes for CASSFVGEGSPLHF.

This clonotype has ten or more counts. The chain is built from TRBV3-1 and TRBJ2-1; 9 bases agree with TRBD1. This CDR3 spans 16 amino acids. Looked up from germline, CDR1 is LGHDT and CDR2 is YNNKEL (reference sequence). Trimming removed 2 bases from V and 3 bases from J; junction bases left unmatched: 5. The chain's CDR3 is CASSQRDRAYYNEQFF. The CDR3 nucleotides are TGTGCCAGCAGCCAAAGGGACAGGGCTTACTACAATGAGCAGTTCTTC.

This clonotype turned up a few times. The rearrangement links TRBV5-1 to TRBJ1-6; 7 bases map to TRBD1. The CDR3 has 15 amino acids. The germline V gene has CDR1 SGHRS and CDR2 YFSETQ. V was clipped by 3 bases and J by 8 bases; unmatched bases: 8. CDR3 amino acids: CASSSRTGVDSPLHF. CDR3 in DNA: TGCGCCAGCAGCTCCCGGACAGGTGTAGATTCACCCCTCCACTTT.